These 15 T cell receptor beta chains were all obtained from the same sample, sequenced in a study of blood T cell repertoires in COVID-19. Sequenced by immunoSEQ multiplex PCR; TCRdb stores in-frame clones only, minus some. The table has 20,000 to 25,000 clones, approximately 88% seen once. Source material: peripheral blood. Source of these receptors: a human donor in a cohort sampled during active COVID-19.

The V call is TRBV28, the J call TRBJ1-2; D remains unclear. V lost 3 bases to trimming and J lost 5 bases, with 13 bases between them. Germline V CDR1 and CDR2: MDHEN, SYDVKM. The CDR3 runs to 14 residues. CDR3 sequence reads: CASSLRTGTYGYTF. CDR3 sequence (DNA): TGTGCCAGCAGTTTGCGGACGGGAACTTATGGCTACACCTTC.

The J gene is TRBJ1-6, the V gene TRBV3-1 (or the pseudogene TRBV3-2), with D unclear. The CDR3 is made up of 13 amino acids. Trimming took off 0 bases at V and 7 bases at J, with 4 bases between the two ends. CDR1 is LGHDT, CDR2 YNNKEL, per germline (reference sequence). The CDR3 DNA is TGTGCCAGCAGCCAAGATGCGAATTCACCCCTCCACTTT. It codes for CASSQDANSPLHF.

The CDR3 region is CAWRRSGQPNTEAFF. The CDR3 DNA follows: TGTGCCTGGAGGAGATCCGGACAGCCGAACACTGAAGCTTTCTTT. The V gene is TRBV30, the J gene TRBJ1-1; D might be TRBD1 (6 bases). This CDR3 has 15 residues. The V gene's germline CDR1 is GTSNPN and CDR2 SVGIG (reference sequence). Trimming shortened V by 3 bases and J by 1 base, and 15 bases separated the two germline ends.

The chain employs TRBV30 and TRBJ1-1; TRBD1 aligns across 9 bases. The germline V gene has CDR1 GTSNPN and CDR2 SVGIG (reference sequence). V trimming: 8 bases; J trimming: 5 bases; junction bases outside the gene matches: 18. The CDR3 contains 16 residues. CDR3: CAGIAGTGTWRTEAFF. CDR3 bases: TGTGCCGGGATTGCCGGGACAGGGACGTGGCGGACTGAAGCTTTCTTT.

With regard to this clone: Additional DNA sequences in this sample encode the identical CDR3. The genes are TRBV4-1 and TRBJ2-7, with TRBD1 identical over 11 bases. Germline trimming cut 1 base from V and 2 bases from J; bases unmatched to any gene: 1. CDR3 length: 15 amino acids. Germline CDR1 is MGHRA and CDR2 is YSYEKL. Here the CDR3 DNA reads TGCGCCAGCAGCCAAGCGGGACAGGGGGCCTACGAGCAGTACTTC. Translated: CASSQAGQGAYEQYF.

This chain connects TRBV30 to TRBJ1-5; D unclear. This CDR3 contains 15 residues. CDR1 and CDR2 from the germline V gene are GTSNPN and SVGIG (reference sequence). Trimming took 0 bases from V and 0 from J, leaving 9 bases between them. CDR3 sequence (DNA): TGTGCCTGGAGTGTACTTTTCGGTAGCAATCAGCCCCAGCATTTT. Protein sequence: CAWSVLFGSNQPQHF.

The CDR3 protein is CASSLFPGSGRAGETQYF. The CDR3 nucleotides read TGTGCCAGCAGTTTATTTCCGGGCAGCGGGAGGGCCGGAGAGACCCAGTACTTC. The chain is built from TRBV28 and TRBJ2-5; TRBD2 matches 10 bases. Germline CDR1 reads MDHEN; CDR2 reads SYDVKM. Trimming took 1 base from V and 4 from J; bases not matched to a gene: 12. This CDR3 contains 18 residues. The full variable domain, completed using reference TRBV28 and TRBJ2-5, is DVKVTQSSRYLVKRTGEKVFLECVQDMDHENMFWYRQDPGLGLRLIYFSYDVKMKEKGDIPEGYSVSREKKERFSLILESASTNQTSMYLCASSLFPGSGRAGETQYFGPGTRLLVL.

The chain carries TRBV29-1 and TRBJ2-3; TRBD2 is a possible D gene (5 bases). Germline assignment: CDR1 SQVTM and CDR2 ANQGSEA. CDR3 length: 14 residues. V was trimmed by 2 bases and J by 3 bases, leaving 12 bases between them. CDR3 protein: CSVEREFRTDTQYF. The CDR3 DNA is TGCAGCGTTGAAAGGGAGTTTAGGACAGATACGCAGTATTTT.

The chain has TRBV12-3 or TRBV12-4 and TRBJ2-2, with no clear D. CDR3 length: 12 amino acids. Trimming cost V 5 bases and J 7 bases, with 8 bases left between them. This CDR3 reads CASSPQVGELFF. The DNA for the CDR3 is TGTGCCAGCAGTCCCCAGGTCGGGGAGCTGTTTTTT.

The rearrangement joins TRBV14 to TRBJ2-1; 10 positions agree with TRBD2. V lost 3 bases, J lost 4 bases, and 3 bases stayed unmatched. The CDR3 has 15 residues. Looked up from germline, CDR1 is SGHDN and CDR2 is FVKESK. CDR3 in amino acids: CASSQRTSGYNEQFF. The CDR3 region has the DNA TGTGCCAGCAGCCAGAGGACTAGCGGATACAATGAGCAGTTCTTC.

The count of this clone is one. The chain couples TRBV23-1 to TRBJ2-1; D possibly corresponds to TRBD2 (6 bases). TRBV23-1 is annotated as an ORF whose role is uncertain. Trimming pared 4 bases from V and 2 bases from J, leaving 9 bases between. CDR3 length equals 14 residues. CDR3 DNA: TGCGCCAGCAGTCGGGCGGGGACCTACAATGAGCAGTTCTTC. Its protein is CASSRAGTYNEQFF.

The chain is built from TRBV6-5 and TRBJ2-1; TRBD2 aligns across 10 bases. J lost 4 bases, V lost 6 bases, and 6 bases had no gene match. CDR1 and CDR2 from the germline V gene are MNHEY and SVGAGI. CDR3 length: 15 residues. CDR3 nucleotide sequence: TGTGCCAGCAGCCGAACTAGCGGGAAATACAATGAGCAGTTCTTC. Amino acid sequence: CASSRTSGKYNEQFF.

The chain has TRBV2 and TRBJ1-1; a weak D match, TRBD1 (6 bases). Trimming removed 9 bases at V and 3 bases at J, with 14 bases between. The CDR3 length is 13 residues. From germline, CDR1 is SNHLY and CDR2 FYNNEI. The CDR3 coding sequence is TGTGCCAGACAGCCTACAGGGTACACTGAAGCTTTCTTT. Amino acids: CARQPTGYTEAFF.

This CDR3 reads CASRGSGVTYEQYF. The CDR3 nucleotides read TGTGCCAGCAGGGGGAGCGGGGTAACCTACGAGCAGTACTTC. J is TRBJ2-7 and V is TRBV21-1; the table names TRBD2, a call not compared with the DNA. TRBV21-1 is deemed a pseudogene. The CDR3 consists of 14 residues.

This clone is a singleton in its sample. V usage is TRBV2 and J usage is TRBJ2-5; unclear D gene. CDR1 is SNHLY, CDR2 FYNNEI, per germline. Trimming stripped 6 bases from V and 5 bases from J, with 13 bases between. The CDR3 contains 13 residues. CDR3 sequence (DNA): TGTGCCAGCAGCAGACTTCCTCGGGAGACCCAGTACTTC. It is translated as CASSRLPRETQYF.